Below are 10 T cell receptor beta chains sequenced from a single sample in a study of OX40 agonist ivuxolimab in advanced cancers. TCRdb's table, derived via immunoSEQ multiplex PCR, lists solely in-frame clones and lacks some. This sample has approximately 91,000 clones; around 87% occur once, and the top ten carry over 0.3%. The input for sequencing was CD4+ or CD8+ T cells sorted from blood, taken in a trial of the OX40 agonist ivuxolimab. These TCRs come from an adult with an advanced solid tumor such as melanoma, head and neck, liver or kidney cancer.

The V call is TRBV9, the J call TRBJ2-1; the match to TRBD1 covers 9 bases. Germline V lookup: CDR1 SGDLS, CDR2 YYNGEE. The length of the CDR3 is 16 residues. J gave up 8 bases and V 0 bases, and 9 bases lay outside the gene matches. In DNA, the CDR3 is TGTGCCAGCAGCGTAGAAATAGGGACAGGGTCAGATGAGCAGTTCTTC. Protein: CASSVEIGTGSDEQFF.

The rearrangement joins TRBV29-1 to TRBJ2-2; perhaps TRBD2 as D (7 bases). V lost 4 bases and J lost 3, with 15 bases in between. Germline V CDR1 and CDR2: SQVTM, ANQGSEA. The CDR3 is 15 residues long. The CDR3, as DNA: TGCAGCGTTGTCCCACGGGGGGCGGACACCGGGGAGCTGTTTTTT. This codes for CSVVPRGADTGELFF.

The chain is built from TRBV5-5 and TRBJ2-3; 10 bases line up with TRBD1. V was pared by 0 bases and J by 5 bases, with 3 bases of the junction left unmatched. The CDR3 is 15 amino acids. Germline loops: CDR1 SGHKS, CDR2 YYEKEE (reference sequence). The CDR3 protein is CASSLDGTGVDTQYF. The CDR3 DNA follows: TGTGCCAGCAGCTTGGATGGGACAGGGGTAGATACGCAGTATTTT.

The chain is built from TRBV6-1 and TRBJ1-1; D gene unclear. The germline V gene has CDR1 MNHNS and CDR2 SASEGT. The CDR3 sequence is 12 residues long. Trimming pared 8 bases from V and 6 bases from J, leaving 13 bases between. As DNA, the CDR3 is TGTGCCAGCGCGGAGGGCTTGGCTGAAGCTTTCTTT. It codes for CASAEGLAEAFF.

The V and J genes are TRBV11-3 and TRBJ2-1; tentatively, D is TRBD1 or TRBD2 (6 bases each). Per germline, CDR1 SGHNT and CDR2 YENEEA. Trimming removed 2 bases from V and 7 bases from J, with 9 bases in between. The CDR3 runs 13 residues. CDR3 region: CASSLRGGNEQFF. In DNA form, the CDR3 reads TGTGCCAGCAGCTTAAGAGGGGGGAATGAGCAGTTCTTC.

The V call is TRBV9, the J call TRBJ2-7; D may be TRBD1 or TRBD2 (5 bases each). This CDR3 is built from 13 residues. Germline values: CDR1 SGDLS, CDR2 YYNGEE. Trimming took 4 bases from V and 3 from J, leaving 11 bases between them. The CDR3 sequence is CASSRGAGYEQYF. DNA of the CDR3: TGTGCCAGCAGCCGAGGGGCGGGCTACGAGCAGTACTTC.

V and J are TRBV27 and TRBJ1-1, with 9 bases matching TRBD1. CDR1 is MNHEY, CDR2 SMNVEV, per germline (reference sequence). The CDR3 length is 16 residues. Trimming at V came to 5 bases and at J to 4 bases, leaving 11 bases not matched to a gene. The CDR3 nucleotides are TGTGCCAGCAGTACCTGGGGACAGGGTCGGTCCACTGAAGCTTTCTTT. Translated: CASSTWGQGRSTEAFF.

The chain combines TRBV7-2 with TRBJ2-2; maybe TRBD1 (5 bases). Germline lookup yields CDR1 SGHTA and CDR2 FQGNSA. V shed 5 bases and J shed 5 bases, with 21 bases lying between them. CDR3 length equals 17 residues. The CDR3 bases are TGTGCCAGCAGCATCCCCCCGGGCAGGGCGGATACCGGGGAGCTGTTTTTT. It yields the protein CASSIPPGRADTGELFF.

The rearrangement joins TRBV9 to TRBJ1-5, with D possibly TRBD1 on 6 matching bases. CDR3 length: 16 amino acids. From germline, CDR1 is SGDLS and CDR2 YYNGEE. Trimming stripped 0 bases from V and 2 bases from J, with 12 bases between. The CDR3 DNA reads TGTGCCAGCAGCGTAGGTGAGGGGGGAGGCAATCAGCCCCAGCATTTT. Protein product: CASSVGEGGGNQPQHF.

The chain recombines TRBV5-4 with TRBJ1-1; 7 bases line up with TRBD1. After removal of 3 bases from V and 6 bases from J, the junction contained 11 bases not matched to a gene. The length of the CDR3 is 15 residues. The germline V gene encodes CDR1 SGHNT and CDR2 YYREEE (reference sequence). For the CDR3, the DNA is TGTGCCAGCAGCTCGAGAGACAGGGTCGGATCTGAAGCTTTCTTT. This encodes CASSSRDRVGSEAFF.